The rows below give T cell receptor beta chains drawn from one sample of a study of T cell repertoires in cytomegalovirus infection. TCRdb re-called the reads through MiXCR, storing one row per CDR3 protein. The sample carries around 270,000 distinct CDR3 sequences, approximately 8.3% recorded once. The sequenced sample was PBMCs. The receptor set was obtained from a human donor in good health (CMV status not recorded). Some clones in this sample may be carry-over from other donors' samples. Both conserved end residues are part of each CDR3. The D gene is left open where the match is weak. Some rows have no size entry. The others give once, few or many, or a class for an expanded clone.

CDR3aa: CASSSPSGIQETQYF; CDR3nt: TGTGCCAGCAGCTCTCCTAGCGGGATCCAAGAGACCCAGTACTTC; d_gene: TRBD2; abundance: few; j_gene: TRBJ2-5; v_gene: TRBV7-2
CDR3aa: CASNEGGHEQFF; CDR3nt: TGTGCCAGCAACGAGGGGGGGCATGAGCAGTTCTTC; d_gene: -; abundance: many; j_gene: TRBJ2-1; v_gene: TRBV7-9
CDR3aa: CAISEVSAGNNQPQHF; CDR3nt: TGTGCCATCAGTGAGGTGTCGGCAGGGAACAATCAGCCCCAGCATTTT; d_gene: -; abundance: many; j_gene: TRBJ1-5; v_gene: TRBV10-3
CDR3aa: CASSYGSSGANVLTF; CDR3nt: TGTGCCAGCAGTTATGGTAGCTCTGGGGCCAACGTCCTGACTTTC; d_gene: -; abundance: few; j_gene: TRBJ2-6; v_gene: TRBV6-8
CDR3aa: CASSPRTGGYGISYNEQFF; CDR3nt: TGTGCCAGCTCACCACGGACAGGGGGGTATGGGATTAGCTACAATGAGCAGTTCTTC; d_gene: TRBD1; abundance: many; j_gene: TRBJ2-1; v_gene: TRBV18
CDR3aa: CASSLVGQGAIDEQFF; CDR3nt: TGTGCCAGCAGCTTAGTAGGGCAGGGGGCAATCGATGAGCAGTTCTTC; d_gene: TRBD1; abundance: many; j_gene: TRBJ2-1; v_gene: TRBV7-9
CDR3aa: CASRLDRGNSPLHF; CDR3nt: TGTGCCAGCAGGCTGGACAGGGGAAATTCACCCCTCCACTTT; d_gene: TRBD1; abundance: many; j_gene: TRBJ1-6; v_gene: TRBV7-8
CDR3aa: CASSEWPGNTIYF; CDR3nt: TGCGCCAGCAGTGAATGGCCAGGAAACACCATATATTTT; d_gene: -; abundance: many; j_gene: TRBJ1-3; v_gene: TRBV10-2
CDR3aa: CASSRDPPYEQYF; CDR3nt: TGTGCCAGCAGCCGGGACCCTCCCTACGAGCAGTACTTC; d_gene: -; abundance: -; j_gene: TRBJ2-7; v_gene: TRBV28
CDR3aa: CASRGDRAEKLFF; CDR3nt: TGTGCCAGCAGGGGGGACAGGGCGGAAAAACTGTTTTTT; d_gene: TRBD1; abundance: many; j_gene: TRBJ1-4; v_gene: TRBV12-3/TRBV12-4
CDR3aa: CASSREVTDTQYF; CDR3nt: TGTGCCAGCAGCCGGGAGGTCACAGATACGCAGTATTTT; d_gene: TRBD2; abundance: many; j_gene: TRBJ2-3; v_gene: TRBV7-2
CDR3aa: CASRYRVGTDTQYF; CDR3nt: TGTGCCAGCAGGTACAGGGTAGGGACAGATACGCAGTATTTT; d_gene: -; abundance: many; j_gene: TRBJ2-3; v_gene: TRBV7-6
CDR3aa: CASSLSGGQNYGYTF; CDR3nt: TGTGCCAGCAGTTTATCGGGCGGACAGAACTATGGCTACACCTTC; d_gene: -; abundance: many; j_gene: TRBJ1-2; v_gene: TRBV12-3/TRBV12-4
CDR3aa: CASSLITGGGAGELFF; CDR3nt: TGTGCCAGCAGCTTGATCACAGGAGGTGGGGCCGGGGAGCTGTTTTTT; d_gene: -; abundance: once; j_gene: TRBJ2-2; v_gene: TRBV5-6
CDR3aa: CASSFGTRTYEQYF; CDR3nt: TGTGCCAGCAGTTTTGGGACTCGGACCTACGAGCAGTACTTC; d_gene: -; abundance: many; j_gene: TRBJ2-7; v_gene: TRBV28
CDR3aa: CASSQRHPGELFF; CDR3nt: TGCGCCAGCAGCCAAAGGCATCCCGGGGAGCTGTTTTTT; d_gene: -; abundance: -; j_gene: TRBJ2-2; v_gene: TRBV4-3
CDR3aa: CASSFRDMGYTF; CDR3nt: TGTGCCAGCAGCTTCCGGGACATGGGCTACACCTTC; d_gene: -; abundance: many; j_gene: TRBJ1-2; v_gene: TRBV7-2
CDR3aa: CASSLSGTDNQPQHF; CDR3nt: TGTGCCAGCAGCTTATCCGGGACAGACAATCAGCCCCAGCATTTT; d_gene: TRBD1; abundance: many; j_gene: TRBJ1-5; v_gene: TRBV7-8
CDR3aa: CASSLGWTEKYF; CDR3nt: TGTGCCAGCAGCTTGGGATGGACAGAAAAGTACTTC; d_gene: -; abundance: many; j_gene: TRBJ2-7; v_gene: TRBV7-8
CDR3aa: CASSLASGLNTEAFF; CDR3nt: TGTGCCAGCAGCTTAGCGTCAGGCCTGAACACTGAAGCTTTCTTT; d_gene: -; abundance: few; j_gene: TRBJ1-1; v_gene: TRBV7-2
CDR3aa: CASSINPGQGTINQPQHF; CDR3nt: TGTGCCAGCAGTATCAATCCGGGACAGGGGACGATCAATCAGCCCCAGCATTTT; d_gene: TRBD1; abundance: many; j_gene: TRBJ1-5; v_gene: TRBV2
CDR3aa: CASSLASADSGNTIYF; CDR3nt: TGTGCCAGCAGCTTAGCCTCGGCCGACTCTGGAAACACCATATATTTT; d_gene: -; abundance: many; j_gene: TRBJ1-3; v_gene: TRBV7-6
CDR3aa: CASSLASQSNQPQHF; CDR3nt: TGTGCCAGCAGCTTAGCCTCCCAAAGCAATCAGCCCCAGCATTTT; d_gene: -; abundance: many; j_gene: TRBJ1-5; v_gene: TRBV7-2
CDR3aa: CASSYSGGPAYGYTF; CDR3nt: TGTGCCAGCAGCTATTCGGGGGGGCCAGCATATGGCTACACCTTC; d_gene: -; abundance: many; j_gene: TRBJ1-2; v_gene: TRBV7-2
CDR3aa: CASSRSGLNTDTQYF; CDR3nt: TGTGCCAGCAGCCGCTCGGGACTAAACACAGATACGCAGTATTTT; d_gene: TRBD2; abundance: -; j_gene: TRBJ2-3; v_gene: TRBV7-6
CDR3aa: CASSLFRGGQPQHF; CDR3nt: TGTGCCAGCAGTTTGTTCAGGGGTGGCCAGCCCCAGCATTTT; d_gene: -; abundance: many; j_gene: TRBJ1-5; v_gene: TRBV28
CDR3aa: CASSRTGEYYGYTF; CDR3nt: TGTGCCAGCAGCCGGACAGGCGAATACTATGGCTACACCTTC; d_gene: TRBD1; abundance: many; j_gene: TRBJ1-2; v_gene: TRBV12-3/TRBV12-4
CDR3aa: CASSLGAVSYEQYF; CDR3nt: TGTGCCAGCAGCTTAGGAGCAGTTAGCTACGAGCAGTACTTC; d_gene: -; abundance: many; j_gene: TRBJ2-7; v_gene: TRBV7-2
CDR3aa: CASSLEGTSLHMEQYF; CDR3nt: TGTGCCAGCAGTTTAGAGGGGACCTCACTCCATATGGAACAGTACTTC; d_gene: -; abundance: many; j_gene: TRBJ2-7; v_gene: TRBV12-3/TRBV12-4
CDR3aa: CASRGPGQIDTEAFF; CDR3nt: TGTGCCAGCAGAGGCCCCGGACAGATAGACACTGAAGCTTTCTTT; d_gene: -; abundance: many; j_gene: TRBJ1-1; v_gene: TRBV28
CDR3aa: CASSPGGDSSPLHF; CDR3nt: TGTGCCAGCAGTCCAGGGGGCGATTCTTCACCCCTCCACTTT; d_gene: TRBD1; abundance: -; j_gene: TRBJ1-6; v_gene: TRBV12-3/TRBV12-4
CDR3aa: CATSRADSGNSPLHF; CDR3nt: TGTGCCACCAGCAGAGCGGACAGTGGAAATTCACCCCTCCACTTT; d_gene: -; abundance: -; j_gene: TRBJ1-6; v_gene: TRBV15
CDR3aa: CASSSTTGGGGMNTEAFF; CDR3nt: TGTGCCAGCAGCTCAACGACAGGCGGGGGAGGCATGAACACTGAAGCTTTCTTT; d_gene: -; abundance: -; j_gene: TRBJ1-1; v_gene: TRBV7-6
CDR3aa: CASSLSGGGDTDTQYF; CDR3nt: TGTGCCAGCAGCCTAAGTGGGGGGGGCGACACAGATACGCAGTATTTT; d_gene: -; abundance: many; j_gene: TRBJ2-3; v_gene: TRBV28
CDR3aa: CASSLEEGWSPLHF; CDR3nt: TGTGCCAGCAGCTTAGAGGAAGGGTGGTCACCCCTCCACTTT; d_gene: -; abundance: many; j_gene: TRBJ1-6; v_gene: TRBV7-2
CDR3aa: CASNRLATNEKLFF; CDR3nt: TGTGCCAGCAATCGTCTTGCAACTAATGAAAAACTGTTTTTT; d_gene: -; abundance: few; j_gene: TRBJ1-4; v_gene: TRBV5-5
CDR3aa: CASRDRDRMNTEAFF; CDR3nt: TGTGCCAGCAGAGATCGGGACAGAATGAACACTGAAGCTTTCTTT; d_gene: TRBD1; abundance: many; j_gene: TRBJ1-1; v_gene: TRBV6-1
CDR3aa: CASSFSGTASNEQFF; CDR3nt: TGTGCCAGCAGCTTCTCCGGGACAGCGTCCAATGAGCAGTTCTTC; d_gene: TRBD1; abundance: many; j_gene: TRBJ2-1; v_gene: TRBV7-2
CDR3aa: CASRLDRGNEKLFF; CDR3nt: TGTGCCAGCAGGTTAGACAGGGGTAATGAAAAACTGTTTTTT; d_gene: TRBD1; abundance: many; j_gene: TRBJ1-4; v_gene: TRBV28
CDR3aa: CASSRLGVEAFF; CDR3nt: TGTGCCAGCAGTCGGCTAGGGGTAGAAGCTTTCTTT; d_gene: -; abundance: many; j_gene: TRBJ1-1; v_gene: TRBV12-3/TRBV12-4
CDR3aa: CASSPGTAGSETQYF; CDR3nt: TGTGCCAGCAGCCCAGGGACGGCAGGGTCAGAGACCCAGTACTTC; d_gene: -; abundance: -; j_gene: TRBJ2-5; v_gene: TRBV7-9
CDR3aa: CASSLGTSSGNTIYF; CDR3nt: TGTGCCAGCAGCTTGGGCACATCCTCTGGAAACACCATATATTTT; d_gene: -; abundance: many; j_gene: TRBJ1-3; v_gene: TRBV7-2
CDR3aa: CASSLGRYNYGYTF; CDR3nt: TGTGCCAGCAGCTTAGGGCGGTACAACTATGGCTACACCTTC; d_gene: -; abundance: many; j_gene: TRBJ1-2; v_gene: TRBV7-2
CDR3aa: CASSPPQRTNEKLFF; CDR3nt: TGTGCCAGCTCACCACCGCAAAGAACTAATGAAAAACTGTTTTTT; d_gene: -; abundance: few; j_gene: TRBJ1-4; v_gene: TRBV18
CDR3aa: CASSGPLVVPNNEQFF; CDR3nt: TGTGCCAGCAGTGGTCCCCTCGTCGTCCCCAACAATGAGCAGTTCTTC; d_gene: -; abundance: -; j_gene: TRBJ2-1; v_gene: TRBV2
CDR3aa: CASSLVAGTNTGELFF; CDR3nt: TGTGCCAGCAGCTTAGTAGCGGGGACGAACACCGGGGAGCTGTTTTTT; d_gene: TRBD2; abundance: many; j_gene: TRBJ2-2; v_gene: TRBV7-8
CDR3aa: CASSPPPISNEQFF; CDR3nt: TGTGCCAGCAGCCCCCCCCCGATCTCCAATGAGCAGTTCTTC; d_gene: -; abundance: many; j_gene: TRBJ2-1; v_gene: TRBV11-2
CDR3aa: CASSQGPGEKLFF; CDR3nt: TGTGCCAGCAGCCAGGGCCCAGGTGAAAAACTGTTTTTT; d_gene: -; abundance: few; j_gene: TRBJ1-4; v_gene: TRBV7-4
CDR3aa: CASSLGLGKLFF; CDR3nt: TGTGCCAGCAGCTTAGGTTTGGGAAAACTGTTTTTT; d_gene: -; abundance: few; j_gene: TRBJ1-4; v_gene: TRBV7-2
CDR3aa: CASSSPLGRGADRDNEQFF; CDR3nt: TGTGCCAGCAGTTCCCCCTTGGGCCGGGGGGCCGATAGAGACAATGAGCAGTTCTTC; d_gene: -; abundance: few; j_gene: TRBJ2-1; v_gene: TRBV6-2/TRBV6-3
CDR3aa: CASSWDRDPTDTQYF; CDR3nt: TGTGCCAGCAGTTGGGACAGGGATCCCACAGATACGCAGTATTTT; d_gene: TRBD1; abundance: many; j_gene: TRBJ2-3; v_gene: TRBV28
CDR3aa: CASSLLAGEGYTF; CDR3nt: TGTGCCAGCAGCTTACTTGCAGGTGAAGGCTACACCTTC; d_gene: -; abundance: many; j_gene: TRBJ1-2; v_gene: TRBV7-8
CDR3aa: CASSMTGLESNEKLFF; CDR3nt: TGTGCCAGCAGCATGACAGGGCTCGAGTCTAATGAAAAACTGTTTTTT; d_gene: TRBD1; abundance: many; j_gene: TRBJ1-4; v_gene: TRBV7-2
CDR3aa: CASSEVGRSILF; CDR3nt: TGTGCCAGCAGTGAAGTGGGACGGTCGATCCTCTTT; d_gene: -; abundance: many; j_gene: TRBJ1-1; v_gene: TRBV6-1
CDR3aa: CASSFLRTGLSTEAFF; CDR3nt: TGCGCCAGCAGCTTCCTACGGACAGGTCTGAGCACTGAAGCTTTCTTT; d_gene: TRBD1; abundance: few; j_gene: TRBJ1-1; v_gene: TRBV5-1